The source of this T cell receptor (beta chain) is a study of blood T cell repertoires in COVID-19. Germline-derived CDR1 and CDR2 are SEHNR and FQNEAQ (reference sequence). Trimming left V 3 bases short and J 0 bases short, with 6 bases between. CDR3 size: 13 residues. TCRdb's table, derived via immunoSEQ multiplex PCR, lists solely in-frame clones and lacks some. The top ten clones hold around a quarter of a sample with roughly 90,000 clones, 86% of them seen once. The sequenced sample consisted of peripheral blood. The sequence was collected from a human donor in a cohort sampled during active COVID-19. This sequence joins TRBV7-9 and TRBJ2-7, with unresolved D. CDR3 bases: TGTGCCAGCAGCTTCCCCGGCTCCTACGAGCAGTACTTC. Translating gives CASSFPGSYEQYF.